This TCR beta chain was sequenced during a study of shared clonotypes between healthy human individuals. Study-wide background: Donors consisted of a couple of women and three men between 18 and 49. Three plates each covered CD4 naive and memory; CD8 naive two, CD8 memory one.

The CDR3 sequence is 15 residues long. The germline CDR1 and CDR2 sequences are SGHNT and YENEEA. The V and J ends lost 2 bases and 7 bases respectively, with 17 bases between them. This table comes from immunoSEQ multiplex PCR, and its TCRdb copy is limited to in-frame clones, with some not included. This table holds over 1.4 million clones, around 97% found once. About this clone: Its antigen is currently unknown.

Study-wide points: Among non-shared clonotypes, generation probabilities were lower than among those shared by all four donors.

Material: naive CD4+ T cells sorted from blood. Indicated subset: CD45RA+ positively selected. This clonotype originated in a man aged 25 to 40 in good health. The genes are TRBV11-3 and TRBJ1-2; a possible D gene is TRBD1 (6 bases). DNA of the CDR3: TGTGCCAGCAGCTTATACCGGGCAGGGGCGGGTGGCTACACCTTC. It encodes CASSLYRAGAGGYTF.